This is a list of T cell receptor delta chains from one sample in a study of gamma-delta T cells after stem cell transplantation. TCRdb re-called the RT-PCR reads using CATT. The sample holds around 2,000 delta-chain clones, about 22% seen once. The sequenced sample consisted of gamma-delta T cells. The receptors here all came from a human donor. It is not recorded whose cells these are; they may come from a transplant donor. Each CDR3 is given with its conserved first and last residue. The D gene is left open where the match is weak. Where a row states a size, it is once, few, many or the class of an expanded clone; other rows omit it.

j_gene: TRDJ3
v_gene: TRDV2
abundance: medium-sized
d_gene: .
len: 18
CDR3nt: TGTGCCTGTGACACCGGCTGGGGATCCTCCTGGGACACCCGACAGATGTTTTTC
CDR3aa: CACDTGWGSSWDTRQMFF

j_gene: TRDJ1
v_gene: TRDV2
abundance: medium-sized
d_gene: .
len: 20
CDR3nt: TGTGCCTGTGACACCCTCCAAGGGACTGGACTACTATCTTACACCGATAAACTCATCTTT
CDR3aa: CACDTLQGTGLLSYTDKLIF

j_gene: TRDJ1
v_gene: TRDV1
abundance: few
d_gene: .
len: 22
CDR3nt: TGTGCTCTTGGGGAATGCTTTGATCCTCAATTACGGCGCTTCGGGGCTTCGATAAGGCTCATCTTT
CDR3aa: CALGECFDPQLRRFGASIRLIF

j_gene: TRDJ1
v_gene: TRDV2
abundance: large
d_gene: TRDD3
len: 14
CDR3nt: TGTGCCTGTGACAGGTGGGGGATGACCGATAAACTCATCTTT
CDR3aa: CACDRWGMTDKLIF

j_gene: TRDJ1
v_gene: TRDV1
abundance: medium-sized
d_gene: .
len: 17
CDR3nt: TGTGCTCTTGGGGGTCCGGGCCCCACCACCTACACCGATAAACTCATCTTT
CDR3aa: CALGGPGPTTYTDKLIF

j_gene: TRDJ1
v_gene: TRDV2
abundance: hyperexpanded
d_gene: .
len: 18
CDR3nt: TGTGCCTGTGACACCCTGCTGACACCGAATTCATACACCGATAAACTCATCTTT
CDR3aa: CACDTLLTPNSYTDKLIF

j_gene: TRDJ1
v_gene: TRDV1
abundance: medium-sized
d_gene: .
len: 22
CDR3nt: TGTGCTCTTGGGGATCCTGCCTTCCCCCCCGACCGGAACTTCTTATACACCGATAAACTCATCTTT
CDR3aa: CALGDPAFPPDRNFLYTDKLIF

j_gene: TRDJ1
v_gene: TRDV2
abundance: medium-sized
d_gene: TRDD3
len: 16
CDR3nt: TGTGCCTGTGACGTACTGGGGGATACGTTCCTGGATAAACTCATCTTT
CDR3aa: CACDVLGDTFLDKLIF

j_gene: TRDJ1
v_gene: TRDV2
abundance: medium-sized
d_gene: TRDD3
len: 20
CDR3nt: TGTGCCTGTGACACCGTACGTTCTCAAGACTGGGGGCTTTACACCGATAAACTCATCTTT
CDR3aa: CACDTVRSQDWGLYTDKLIF

j_gene: TRDJ1
v_gene: TRDV2
abundance: medium-sized
d_gene: TRDD3
len: 18
CDR3nt: TGTGCCTGTGACACTTTGCTACTGGGGGACTATTACACCGATAAACTCATCTTT
CDR3aa: CACDTLLLGDYYTDKLIF

j_gene: TRDJ1
v_gene: TRDV2
abundance: medium-sized
d_gene: TRDD3
len: 17
CDR3nt: TGTGCCTGTGACACCTTACTGGGGGATCCCCCCCCCGATAAACTCATCTTT
CDR3aa: CACDTLLGDPPPDKLIF

j_gene: TRDJ1
v_gene: TRDV2
abundance: few
d_gene: TRDD3
len: 20
CDR3nt: TGTGCCTGTGACACCTTACTAATGAACCCGGGGGATAATTCCACCGATAAACTCATCTTT
CDR3aa: CACDTLLMNPGDNSTDKLIF

j_gene: TRDJ1
v_gene: TRDV1
abundance: large
d_gene: .
len: 20
CDR3nt: TGTGCTCTTGGGGAACTGGAGTTCCCCCTTGCGGGGGACTACACCGATAAACTCATCTTT
CDR3aa: CALGELEFPLAGDYTDKLIF

j_gene: TRDJ1
v_gene: TRDV1
abundance: medium-sized
d_gene: TRDD3
len: 14
CDR3nt: TGTGCTCTTGGGTTCCGGGTACTGGGGATTGGACTCATCTTT
CDR3aa: CALGFRVLGIGLIF

j_gene: TRDJ3
v_gene: TRDV2
abundance: medium-sized
d_gene: .
len: 13
CDR3nt: TGTGCCTGTGACACTTTACCCACCCGACAGATGTTTTTC
CDR3aa: CACDTLPTRQMFF

j_gene: TRDJ2
v_gene: TRDV1
abundance: medium-sized
d_gene: .
len: 19
CDR3nt: TGTGCTCTTGGGGAACTATGCTCCCCAACGCGAGCTTTGACAGCACAACTCTTCTTT
CDR3aa: CALGELCSPTRALTAQLFF

j_gene: TRDJ1
v_gene: TRDV1
abundance: .
d_gene: TRDD3
len: 21
CDR3nt: TGTGCTCTTGGGGAACTCCTACAGCACGTACTGGGGATCCTTCACACCGATAAACTCATCTTT
CDR3aa: CALGELLQHVLGILHTDKLIF

j_gene: TRDJ1
v_gene: TRDV2
abundance: large
d_gene: .
len: 14
CDR3nt: TGTGCCTGTGACACCTTGGGAGGATTTCGAGAACTCATCTTT
CDR3aa: CACDTLGGFRELIF